This T cell receptor beta chain was documented in a study of T cell responses to AZD1222 COVID-19 vaccine (dated by TCRdb to about 2021). Study-wide context: A total of more than 230 trial participants underwent TCR sequencing, of whom about 200 had received two doses of AZD1222 and 26 had received two doses of the MenACWY control vaccine. Trial participants were enrolled by age into 18-55, 56-69 and 70-plus year subgroups, with 148, 28 and 57 TCR-sequenced participants respectively. Findings and caveats that apply to the study as a whole: A significant rise in spike-specific TCR breadth and depth was observed after two AZD1222 doses relative to day 0 and relative to MenACWY recipients. Epitopes outside the regions mutated in the B.1.351 and B.1.1.7 variants were reportedly recognized by nearly half of the unique spike-specific TCRs. Participants were mostly white British and included more females than males, and it was suggested by the authors that clonal diversity may have been underestimated. Conclusions about previously exposed vaccinees are limited, since just 5 to 7 AZD1222 recipients were seropositive for SARS-CoV-2 at baseline. The 56-69-year group was small, and its depth increase did not reach significance, likely because of low power. Because no samples from the day 14 peak response were available, repertoires could be characterized only after the peak T cell response. The whole spike protein was spanned by vaccine-associated CD4 TCRs, and dominant responses were seen in regions 160-218 and 743-854.

A word on this clone: Its cognate antigen has yet to be identified. Within one base of it there is no much larger clone, and no base qualities were kept.

The time point label here, explained by the study, means: about 28 days (+/-7) after the second vaccine dose. Because spike-specific TCR depth and breadth did not differ between the two schedules, AZD1222 recipients who got a second dose at roughly 4 weeks were pooled with those who got a second dose at roughly 12 weeks. Samples from vaccinated people were obtained from the UK trials COV001 and COV002, which included a single-blind randomized controlled phase 2/3 trial of AZD1222 (ChAdOx1 nCoV-19) in healthy adults. Trial participant PBMC samples were collected at day 0 and day 28 after the second dose for TCRbeta chain sequencing. Between the V and J ends, shortened by 0 bases and 1 base respectively, the junction contains 7 bases. Reading from cysteine to phenylalanine, the CDR3 counts 15 amino acids. Left in the record is the CDR3 DNA by itself, 45 bases read in frame from the first base. CDR1 SGHRS and CDR2 YFSETQ are derived from the germline V gene.

The CDR3 regions of human TCRbeta chains were analyzed by immunosequencing. Regarding the original processing steps: TCRs in the repertoires were matched against a reference library of SARS-CoV-2-specific TCRs that had been generated with the MIRA antigen-specificity platform. Breadth meant the fraction of unique TCRs that were SARS-CoV-2-associated, whereas depth meant the fraction of total T cells that were SARS-CoV-2-associated. Using the MIRA data, each spike-specific TCR was mapped to the spike region that the TCR reacts to and placed in a CD4 or CD8 class. Log10-transformed breadth and depth values were compared by one-way ANOVA with Sidak's multiple comparisons tests. TCRdb provides this immuneACCESS table in a form limited to in-frame rearrangements. Some clones are lacking; in checked studies, under half of them reflect an unresolved V gene, and why the rest are absent is not known. V, J and clone size are taken as reported in that table, and D and trimming were inferred from the DNA itself. This sample lists roughly 150,000 clones; 88% were detected once. The biggest ten clones account for approximately 2.8% of the sample.

This chain is built from TRBV5-1 and TRBJ2-2; TRBD2 could be the D gene, as 5 bases match. Sequenced material: peripheral blood, taken 28 days after the second AZD1222 dose. This receptor was obtained from an adult who received the AZD1222 COVID-19 vaccine. The DNA sequence reads TGCGCCAGCAGCTTGGCTGAGGGGAACACCGGGGAGCTGTTTTTT. Its protein product is CASSLAEGNTGELFF.